The clone carrying this TCR beta chain was found a few times. What it recognizes is unknown. The sample is drawn from a study of blood T cells in healthy people across ages. Study-wide findings and caveats: Donor CMV status was unknown, possibly confounding expanded clonotype changes.

PBMCs were isolated at a quantity of at least 6.5 million per sample. The CDR3 covers 15 residues. Deletions cut 3 bases from V and 1 base from J, with 12 bases between. Germline CDR1 and CDR2: LGHDT and YNNKEL (reference sequence). A J-beta primer mix and a sample-barcoded 5' primer were used in a second PCR of roughly 6 to 11 cycles. A 12-random-nucleotide template-switch adaptor tagged each cDNA molecule. From each sample, at least 2.5 million paired-end reads containing CDR3 were obtained. TCRdb called the 5' RACE reads again in MiXCR, with one record for every CDR3 protein. The data show about 750,000 distinct CDR3 sequences, approximately 55% seen once.

Sequencing used blood. The genes are TRBV3-1 and TRBJ2-5, with TRBD2 as a possible D gene (6 bases). The receptor comes from a man aged 80 or over in good health. The CDR3 nucleotides read TGTGCCAGCAGCCAGGATCCCGGGGGCCAAGAGACCCAGTACTTC. As protein: CASSQDPGGQETQYF.